The source of this T cell receptor (beta chain) is a study of molecular identifiers for immune sequencing clone quantification. TCRdb used MiXCR to reprocess the PCR reads, holding one entry per CDR3 protein. The table shows a few hundred thousand distinct CDR3 sequences, with roughly 23% occurring only once. There are 18 residues in the CDR3. CDR1 is LGHNA and CDR2 is YSLEER in the germline V gene. Trimming took 0 bases from V and 3 from J; bases not matched to a gene: 10. The chain combines TRBV4-3 with TRBJ2-2; 7 bases line up with TRBD2. The sequenced sample was naive CD8+ T cells from blood, with Jurkat cell RNA spiked in. As for subset: FACS-sorted CD8+CD4-CCR7+CD45RA+ naive T cells. The TCR sequence derives from a human donor in good health. Some libraries in this study had Jurkat cell RNA spiked in. CDR3 in amino acids: CASSQDRDLAVHTGELFF. The CDR3 region has the DNA TGCGCCAGCAGCCAAGATAGGGATCTAGCGGTTCACACCGGGGAGCTGTTTTTT.